Below, 9 T cell receptor beta chains from the same sample are listed, as sequenced in a study of cytomegalovirus exposure and HLA in healthy donors. PCR was performed using 60 Vbeta and 13 Jbeta primers. Repertoires were generated with immunoSEQ multiplex PCR, while TCRdb's copy carries only in-frame clones and drops some. Among roughly 150,000 clones listed, around three quarters were seen once. Sequenced material: PBMCs. The receptors derive from a woman aged 40 to 50 in good health and CMV-seropositive.

The chain employs TRBV7-2 and TRBJ2-3; 9 positions match TRBD2. V shed 0 bases, J shed 6 bases, and the junction held 13 bases outside the gene matches. CDR3 size: 18 residues. The germline V gene has CDR1 SGHTA and CDR2 FQGNSA. The CDR3 reads CASSLAGRSSGARDTQYF. CDR3 DNA: TGTGCCAGCAGCTTAGCGGGTCGATCTAGCGGGGCCCGGGATACGCAGTATTTT.

This clone was picked up one time. V is TRBV2 and J is TRBJ2-1, with D uncertain. Germline lookup yields CDR1 SNHLY and CDR2 FYNNEI. V was clipped by 3 bases and J by 8 bases, with 5 bases between them. This CDR3 region has 11 residues. CDR3 sequence: CASSDLHEQFF. CDR3 nucleotide sequence: TGTGCCAGCAGTGACCTACATGAGCAGTTCTTC. Filled out from reference TRBV2 and TRBJ2-1, the complete variable domain reads EPEVTQTPSHQVTQMGQEVILRCVPISNHLYFYWYRQILGQKVEFLVSFYNNEISEKSEIFDDQFSVERPDGSNFTLKIRSTKLEDSAMYFCASSDLHEQFFGPGTRLTVL.

This rearrangement joins TRBV6-5 to TRBJ1-1; D is ambiguous. Between the trimmed V and J ends, which lost 6 bases and 3 bases, there was a span of 14 bases. Per germline, CDR1 MNHEY and CDR2 SVGAGI. There are 14 residues in the CDR3. The CDR3 DNA is TGTGCCAGCAGATTATCCGGGATCTACACTGAAGCTTTCTTT. Translation: CASRLSGIYTEAFF.

The chain joins TRBV29-1 to TRBJ2-7, with TRBD1 identical over 8 bases. Germline-derived CDR1 and CDR2 are SQVTM and ANQGSEA. The junction had 4 bases not matched to a gene; V was cut back by 0 bases and J by 6 bases. The CDR3 has 13 residues. The CDR3 here is CSVEDPGQGEQYF. The CDR3 DNA is TGCAGCGTTGAAGATCCCGGACAGGGCGAGCAGTACTTC.

The chain is built from TRBV6-5 and TRBJ1-1; possible D gene TRBD1, 5 bases. The CDR3 length is 16 residues. The V end lost 0 bases, the J end lost 0 bases, and 11 bases lay between the germline ends. Per germline, CDR1 MNHEY and CDR2 SVGAGI. The CDR3 region is CASSYSSGLMNTEAFF. CDR3 bases: TGTGCCAGCAGTTACTCGTCAGGGCTCATGAACACTGAAGCTTTCTTT.

Only one count was recorded for this clone. In the same sample, other DNA sequences code for this CDR3. The chain employs TRBV15 and TRBJ2-1; no clear D gene. CDR3 length: 13 amino acids. With 0 bases removed from V and 9 bases from J, the gap between germline ends came to 9 bases. CDR1 and CDR2 (germline): LNHNV, YYDKDF (reference sequence). The CDR3: CATSRDLTGEQFF. The CDR3, as DNA: TGTGCCACCAGCAGAGATCTAACGGGTGAGCAGTTCTTC.

This chain connects TRBV5-1 to TRBJ2-1; 15 bases match TRBD2. The CDR3 contains 17 residues. With V trimmed by 4 bases and J by 5 bases, 7 bases remained unmatched. Germline V CDR1 and CDR2: SGHRS, YFSETQ. CDR3 DNA sequence: TGCGCCAGCAGCCCGGGACTAGCGGGAGGTCGTCACAATGAGCAGTTCTTC. Translated, it gives CASSPGLAGGRHNEQFF.

Turning to this clone: The junction departs from germline at one end; a sequencing error may be responsible. The rearrangement uses TRBV7-9 and TRBJ1-3; D unclear. The CDR3 loop spans 17 amino acids. CDR1 and CDR2 from the germline V gene are SEHNR and FQNEAQ (reference sequence). The CDR3 loop is CSSSWVPGQSDGNTIYF. The DNA of the CDR3 is TGTTCCAGCAGCTGGGTGCCGGGTCAATCCGACGGAAACACCATATATTTT.

The chain links TRBV28 to TRBJ2-4; 8 nucleotides line up with TRBD2. Germline lookup yields CDR1 MDHEN and CDR2 SYDVKM. The CDR3 is made up of 17 amino acids. V lost 4 bases and J lost 0; bases outside the gene matches: 8. CDR3 in DNA: TGTGCCAGCAGTTCGGGGGCGGGAGGACTAGCCAAAAACATTCAGTACTTC. Its protein product is CASSSGAGGLAKNIQYF.